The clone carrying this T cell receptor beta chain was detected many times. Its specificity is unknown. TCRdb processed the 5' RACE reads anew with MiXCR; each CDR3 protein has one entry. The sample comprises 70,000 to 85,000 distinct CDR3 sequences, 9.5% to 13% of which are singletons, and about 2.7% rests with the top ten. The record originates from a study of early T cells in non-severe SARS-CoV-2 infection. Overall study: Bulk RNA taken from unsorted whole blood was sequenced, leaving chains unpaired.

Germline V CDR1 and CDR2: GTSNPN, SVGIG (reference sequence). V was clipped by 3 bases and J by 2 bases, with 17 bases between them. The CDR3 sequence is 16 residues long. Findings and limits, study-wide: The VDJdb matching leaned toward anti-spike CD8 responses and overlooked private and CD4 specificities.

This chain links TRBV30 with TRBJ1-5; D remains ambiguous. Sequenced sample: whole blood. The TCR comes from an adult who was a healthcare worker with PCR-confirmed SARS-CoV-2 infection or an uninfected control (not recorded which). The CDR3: CAWSPFRVSGNQPQHF. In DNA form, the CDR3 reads TGTGCCTGGAGCCCTTTCCGGGTATCAGGCAATCAGCCCCAGCATTTT. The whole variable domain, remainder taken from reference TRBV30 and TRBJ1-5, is SQTIHQWPATLVQPVGSPLSLECTVEGTSNPNLYWYRQAAGRGLQLLFYSVGIGQISSEVPQNLSASRPQDRQFILSSKKLLLSDSGFYLCAWSPFRVSGNQPQHFGDGTRLSIL.